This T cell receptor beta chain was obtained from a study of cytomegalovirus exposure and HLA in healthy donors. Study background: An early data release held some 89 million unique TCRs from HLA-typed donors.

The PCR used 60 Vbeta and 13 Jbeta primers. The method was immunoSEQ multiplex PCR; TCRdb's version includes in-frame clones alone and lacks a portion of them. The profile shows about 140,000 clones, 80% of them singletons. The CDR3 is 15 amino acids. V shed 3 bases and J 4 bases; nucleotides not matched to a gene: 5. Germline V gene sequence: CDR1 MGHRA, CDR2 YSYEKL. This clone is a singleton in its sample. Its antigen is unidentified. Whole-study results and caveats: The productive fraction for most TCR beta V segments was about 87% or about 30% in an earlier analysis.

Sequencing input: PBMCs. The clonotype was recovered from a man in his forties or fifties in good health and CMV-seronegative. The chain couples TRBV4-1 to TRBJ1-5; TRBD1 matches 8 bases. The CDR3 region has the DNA TGCGCCAGCAGCCAGGTGACAGGGGCGAATCAGCCCCAGCATTTT. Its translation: CASSQVTGANQPQHF.